These 13 T cell receptor beta chains came from one sample sequenced in a study of blood T cells in healthy people across ages. A second PCR, run for about 7 to 11 cycles, used a sample-barcoded 5' primer plus a J-beta primer mix. TCRdb passed the 5' RACE reads through MiXCR, listing each CDR3 protein once. The sample comprises approximately 780,000 distinct CDR3 sequences, about a quarter of which are singletons, and 2.5% to 3.5% rests with the top ten. This same sample was also part of a study on T cells of mothers and their children.

Sequences were obtained from blood. These receptors were taken from a boy between 5 and 17 years old in good health.

V and J are TRBV20-1 and TRBJ2-5, with 13 positions matching TRBD2. From germline, CDR1 is DFQATT and CDR2 SNEGSKA (reference sequence). The CDR3 is made up of 17 amino acids. The ends lost 2 bases at V and 4 bases at J; junction bases unmatched: 10. CDR3 sequence: CSARWSLAGGPPETQYF. In nucleotides, the CDR3 is TGCAGTGCTAGATGGTCACTAGCGGGGGGGCCTCCAGAGACCCAGTACTTC.

The chain carries TRBV20-1 and TRBJ2-4, with TRBD2 identical over 8 bases. Trimming took 1 base from V and 7 from J; bases not matched to a gene: 6. The CDR3 runs 14 residues. Germline CDR1 DFQATT, CDR2 SNEGSKA (reference sequence). The CDR3 is CSARGTGGYNIQYF. CDR3 coding DNA: TGCAGTGCTAGAGGGACGGGGGGGTATAACATTCAGTACTTC.

The chain joins TRBV6-4 to TRBJ1-1; the D gene is possibly TRBD1 (5 bases). Deletions cut 8 bases from V and 1 base from J, with 5 bases between. Germline loops: CDR1 MRHNA, CDR2 SNTAGT. The length of the CDR3 is 11 residues. The CDR3 coding sequence is TGTGCCAGCGGACAGAACACTGAAGCTTTCTTT. It encodes CASGQNTEAFF.

This clonotype has more than one count but fewer than ten. For the CDR3, the DNA is TGTGCCACCAGCAGAGATTTAGGAGGGCTTAAGCTAGCCAAAAACATTCAGTACTTC. The encoded protein is CATSRDLGGLKLAKNIQYF. The rearrangement joins TRBV15 to TRBJ2-4; a possible D gene is TRBD2 (6 bases). The CDR3 length is 19 residues. V lost 0 bases, J lost 0 bases, and 18 bases lay in between. The germline V gene encodes CDR1 LNHNV and CDR2 YYDKDF (reference sequence).

The chain recombines TRBV2 with TRBJ2-1, with a tentative D call TRBD1 (6 bases). Germline lookup yields CDR1 SNHLY and CDR2 FYNNEI. V was trimmed by 4 bases and J by 2 bases, leaving 12 bases between them. There are 15 residues in the CDR3. The CDR3 spells CASSGTVNTYNEQFF. The CDR3 nucleotides read TGTGCCAGCAGTGGGACAGTGAACACCTACAATGAGCAGTTCTTC.

This clonotype turned up a few times. The V gene is TRBV29-1, the J gene TRBJ2-7; 8 bases agree with TRBD1. The CDR3 runs to 13 residues. V trimming: 3 bases; J trimming: 2 bases; junction bases outside the gene matches: 3. Germline assignment: CDR1 SQVTM and CDR2 ANQGSEA. The CDR3 sequence: CSVDVQGAYEQYF. The CDR3 coding sequence is TGCAGCGTTGATGTACAGGGGGCCTACGAGCAGTACTTC.

This clonotype was found a few times. The CDR3 sequence: CASSKALRDRGYNEQFF. CDR3 nucleotide sequence: TGTGCCAGCAGCAAAGCCCTTCGGGACAGGGGCTACAATGAGCAGTTCTTC. The V call is TRBV21-1, the J call TRBJ2-1; the table's TRBD1 call for D was not verified on the DNA. TRBV21-1 counts as a pseudogene. CDR3 length: 17 amino acids.

The chain couples TRBV9 to TRBJ2-3; D possibly corresponds to TRBD1 (5 bases). V gave up 4 bases and J gave up 5 bases, with 8 bases separating them. The germline V gene encodes CDR1 SGDLS and CDR2 YYNGEE. The CDR3 consists of 12 residues. The CDR3 nucleotides are TGTGCCAGCAGCCCAGGGATAGATACGCAGTATTTT. Its protein is CASSPGIDTQYF. The whole variable domain, filled in from reference TRBV9 and TRBJ2-3, reads DSGVTQTPKHLITATGQRVTLRCSPRSGDLSVYWYQQSLDQGLQFLIQYYNGEERAKGNILERFSAQQFPDLHSELNLSSLELGDSALYFCASSPGIDTQYFGPGTRLTVL.

V gene TRBV2 combines with J gene TRBJ1-1, with unresolved D. Trimming removed 8 bases from V and 5 bases from J, with 9 bases in between. Looked up from germline, CDR1 is SNHLY and CDR2 is FYNNEI. The CDR3 has 11 amino acids. The CDR3 nucleotides read TGTGCCAGCGAGGGAAGGACTGAAGCTTTCTTT. Its protein product is CASEGRTEAFF.

This chain links TRBV21-1 with TRBJ1-6. TRBV21-1 is an annotated pseudogene. This CDR3 has 14 amino acids. As DNA, the CDR3 is TGTGCCAGCCTTATGGGCAGGCATAATTCACCCCTCCACTTT. Encoded protein: CASLMGRHNSPLHF.

This clonotype has more than one count but fewer than ten. The gene calls are TRBV7-9 and TRBJ2-5; a possible D gene is TRBD1 (5 bases). The V gene's germline CDR1 is SEHNR and CDR2 FQNEAQ (reference sequence). The CDR3 sequence is 13 residues long. Trimming removed 5 bases from V and 3 bases from J, with 10 bases in between. In DNA, the CDR3 is TGTGCCAGCAGCCCGACAGTGAAAGAGACCCAGTACTTC. The encoded protein is CASSPTVKETQYF.

This clonotype was seen only a few times. CDR3 bases: TGCAGTGCTAGACAGTCAGGAGAGACCCAGTACTTC. The encoded protein is CSARQSGETQYF. This chain links TRBV20-1 with TRBJ2-5; D not certain. The germline V and J ends were trimmed by 2 bases and 4 bases, with 8 bases remaining between them. CDR1 and CDR2 (germline): DFQATT, SNEGSKA (reference sequence). The CDR3 loop spans 12 amino acids.

This clonotype has a count of ten or more. One end of the junction fails to match germline, which may point to a read error. The rearrangement uses TRBV7-7 and TRBJ2-5; no reliable D call. The V gene's germline CDR1 is SSHAT and CDR2 FNYEAQ (reference sequence). The CDR3 sequence is 13 residues long. The CDR3 coding sequence is TGTGCTAGCAGCTTACCTCACCAAGAGACCCAGTACTTC. This codes for CASSLPHQETQYF.